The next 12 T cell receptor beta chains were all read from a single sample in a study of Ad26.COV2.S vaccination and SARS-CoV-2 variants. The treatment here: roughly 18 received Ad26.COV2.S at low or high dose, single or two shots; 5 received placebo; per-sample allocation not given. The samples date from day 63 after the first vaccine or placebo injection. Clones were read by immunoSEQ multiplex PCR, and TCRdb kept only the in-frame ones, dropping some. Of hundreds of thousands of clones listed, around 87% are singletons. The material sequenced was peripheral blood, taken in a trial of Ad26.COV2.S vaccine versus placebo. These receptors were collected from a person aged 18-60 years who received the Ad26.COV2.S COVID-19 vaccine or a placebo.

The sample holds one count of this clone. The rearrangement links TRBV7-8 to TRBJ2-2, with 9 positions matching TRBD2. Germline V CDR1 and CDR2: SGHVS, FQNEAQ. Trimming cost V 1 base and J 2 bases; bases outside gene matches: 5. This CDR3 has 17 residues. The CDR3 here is CASSLVGLAGNTGELFF. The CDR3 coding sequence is TGTGCCAGCAGCTTAGTTGGGCTAGCGGGAAACACCGGGGAGCTGTTTTTT. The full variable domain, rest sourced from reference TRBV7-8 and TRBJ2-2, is GAGVSQSPRYKVAKRGQDVALRCDPISGHVSLFWYQQALGQGPEFLTYFQNEAQLDKSGLPSDRFFAERPEGSVSTLKIQRTQQEDSAVYLCASSLVGLAGNTGELFFGEGSRLTVL.

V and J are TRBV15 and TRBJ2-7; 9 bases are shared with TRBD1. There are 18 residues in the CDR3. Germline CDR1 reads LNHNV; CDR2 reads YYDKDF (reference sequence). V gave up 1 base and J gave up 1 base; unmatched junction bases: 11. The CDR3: CATSRAGGDRGFSYEQYF. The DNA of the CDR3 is TGTGCCACCAGCAGAGCAGGAGGAGACAGGGGGTTTTCCTACGAGCAGTACTTC.

As DNA, the CDR3 is TGTGCCAGCAGCAAAGCCCTTACAGGGAACTATGGCTACACCTTC. This sequence encodes CASSKALTGNYGYTF. The gene calls are TRBV21-1 and TRBJ1-2; the table assigns TRBD1, which was not confirmed against the DNA. TRBV21-1 constitutes a pseudogene. The CDR3 spans 15 residues.

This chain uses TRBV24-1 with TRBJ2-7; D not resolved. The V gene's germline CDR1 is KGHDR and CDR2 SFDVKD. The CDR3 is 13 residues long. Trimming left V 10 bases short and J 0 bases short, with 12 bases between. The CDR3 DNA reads TGTGCCACAATGAAAGCTATCTCCTACGAGCAGTACTTC. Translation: CATMKAISYEQYF.

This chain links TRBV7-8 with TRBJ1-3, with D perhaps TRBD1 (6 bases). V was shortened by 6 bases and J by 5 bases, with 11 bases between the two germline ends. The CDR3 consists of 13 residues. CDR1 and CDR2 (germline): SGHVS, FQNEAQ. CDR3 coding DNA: TGTGCCAGCAGTGCCCGGGGGCGAAACACCATATATTTT. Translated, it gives CASSARGRNTIYF.

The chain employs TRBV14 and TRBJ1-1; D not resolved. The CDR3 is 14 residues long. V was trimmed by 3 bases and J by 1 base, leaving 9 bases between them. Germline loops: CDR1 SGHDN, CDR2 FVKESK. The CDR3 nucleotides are TGTGCCAGCAGCCATTCGACGAGGAACACTGAAGCTTTCTTT. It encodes CASSHSTRNTEAFF.

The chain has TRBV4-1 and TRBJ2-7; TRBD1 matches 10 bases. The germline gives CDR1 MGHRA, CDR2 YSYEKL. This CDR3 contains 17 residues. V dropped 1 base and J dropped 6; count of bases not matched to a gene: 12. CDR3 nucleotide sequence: TGCGCCAGCAGCCAAGTTTTAGGGACAGGGGCTCTCTGCGAGCAGTACTTC. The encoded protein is CASSQVLGTGALCEQYF.

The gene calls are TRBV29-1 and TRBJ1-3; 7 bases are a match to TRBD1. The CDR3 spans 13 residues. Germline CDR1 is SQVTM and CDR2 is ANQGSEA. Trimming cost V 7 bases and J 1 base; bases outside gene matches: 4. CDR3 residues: CSAGQASGNTIYF. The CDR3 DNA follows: TGCAGCGCCGGACAGGCTTCTGGAAACACCATATATTTT.

The CDR3 reads CASSLRQQSNYGYTF. The CDR3, as DNA: TGCGCCAGCAGCCTTCGACAGCAATCTAACTATGGCTACACCTTC. The rearrangement joins TRBV4-1 to TRBJ1-2; D perhaps matches TRBD1 (5 bases). CDR1 MGHRA and CDR2 YSYEKL come from the germline V gene. The CDR3 consists of 15 residues. V was shortened by 4 bases and J by 0 bases, with 12 bases between the two germline ends.

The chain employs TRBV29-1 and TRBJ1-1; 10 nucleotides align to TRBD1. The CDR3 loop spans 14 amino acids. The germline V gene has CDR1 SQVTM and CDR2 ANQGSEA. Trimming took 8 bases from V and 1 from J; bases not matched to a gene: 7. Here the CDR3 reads CSSWDRGKNTEAFF. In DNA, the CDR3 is TGCAGCTCATGGGACAGGGGAAAGAACACTGAAGCTTTCTTT. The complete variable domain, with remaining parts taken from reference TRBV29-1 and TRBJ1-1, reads SAVISQKPSRDICQRGTSLTIQCQVDSQVTMMFWYRQQPGQSLTLIATANQGSEATYESGFVIDKFPISRPNLTFSTLTVSNMSPEDSSIYLCSSWDRGKNTEAFFGQGTRLTVV.

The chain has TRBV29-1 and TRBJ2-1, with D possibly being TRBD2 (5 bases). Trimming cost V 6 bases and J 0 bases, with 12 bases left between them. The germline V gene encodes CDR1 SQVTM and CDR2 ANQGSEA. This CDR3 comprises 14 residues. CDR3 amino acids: CSVPSPGSYNEQFF. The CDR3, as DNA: TGCAGCGTACCTAGCCCCGGCTCCTACAATGAGCAGTTCTTC.

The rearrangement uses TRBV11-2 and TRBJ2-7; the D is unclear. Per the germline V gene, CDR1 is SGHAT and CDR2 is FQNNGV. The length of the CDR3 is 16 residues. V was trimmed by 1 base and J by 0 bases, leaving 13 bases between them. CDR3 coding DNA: TGTGCCAGCAGCTTAGTCCCCGAGAGGTACTCCTACGAGCAGTACTTC. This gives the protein CASSLVPERYSYEQYF.